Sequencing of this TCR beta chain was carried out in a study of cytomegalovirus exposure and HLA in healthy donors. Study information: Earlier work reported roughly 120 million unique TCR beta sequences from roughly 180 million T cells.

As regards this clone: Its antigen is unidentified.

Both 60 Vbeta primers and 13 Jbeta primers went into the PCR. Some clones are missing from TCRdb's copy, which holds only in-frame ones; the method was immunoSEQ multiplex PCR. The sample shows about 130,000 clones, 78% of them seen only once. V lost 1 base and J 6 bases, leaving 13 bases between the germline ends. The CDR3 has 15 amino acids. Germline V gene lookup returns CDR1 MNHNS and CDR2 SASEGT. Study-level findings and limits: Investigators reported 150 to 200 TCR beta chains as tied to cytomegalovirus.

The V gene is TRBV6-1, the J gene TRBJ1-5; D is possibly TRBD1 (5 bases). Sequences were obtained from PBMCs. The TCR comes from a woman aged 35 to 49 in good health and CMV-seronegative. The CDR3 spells CASSEEWGGFQPQHF. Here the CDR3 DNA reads TGTGCCAGCAGTGAAGAATGGGGGGGGTTTCAGCCCCAGCATTTT.